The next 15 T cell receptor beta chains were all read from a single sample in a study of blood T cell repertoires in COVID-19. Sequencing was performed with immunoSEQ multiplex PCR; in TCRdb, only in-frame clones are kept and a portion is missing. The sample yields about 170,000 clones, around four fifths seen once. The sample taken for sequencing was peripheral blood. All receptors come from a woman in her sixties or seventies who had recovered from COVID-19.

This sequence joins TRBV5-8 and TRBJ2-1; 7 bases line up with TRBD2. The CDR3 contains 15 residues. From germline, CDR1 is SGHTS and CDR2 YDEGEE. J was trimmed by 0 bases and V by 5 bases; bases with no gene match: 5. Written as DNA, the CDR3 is TGTGCCAGCAGGGGGCGGGGGAGCTCCTACAATGAGCAGTTCTTC. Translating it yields CASRGRGSSYNEQFF. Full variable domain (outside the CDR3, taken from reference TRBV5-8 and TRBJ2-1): EAGVTQSPTHLIKTRGQQATLRCSPISGHTSVYWYQQALGLGLQFLLWYDEGEERNRGNFPPRFSGRQFPNYSSELNVNALELEDSALYLCASRGRGSSYNEQFFGPGTRLTVL.

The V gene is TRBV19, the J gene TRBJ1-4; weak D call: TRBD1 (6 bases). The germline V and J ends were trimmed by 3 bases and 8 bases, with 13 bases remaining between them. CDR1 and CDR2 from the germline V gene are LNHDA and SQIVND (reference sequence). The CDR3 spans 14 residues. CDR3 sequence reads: CASSIGGPGEKLFF. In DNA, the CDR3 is TGTGCCAGTAGTATCGGGGGGCCCGGGGAAAAACTGTTTTTT.

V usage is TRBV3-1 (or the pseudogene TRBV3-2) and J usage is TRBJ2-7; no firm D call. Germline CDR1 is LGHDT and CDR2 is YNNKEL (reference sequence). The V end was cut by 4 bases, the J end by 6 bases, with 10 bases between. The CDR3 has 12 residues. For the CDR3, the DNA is TGTGCCAGCAGCCTCCCCCGGTCCGAGCAGTACTTC. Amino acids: CASSLPRSEQYF.

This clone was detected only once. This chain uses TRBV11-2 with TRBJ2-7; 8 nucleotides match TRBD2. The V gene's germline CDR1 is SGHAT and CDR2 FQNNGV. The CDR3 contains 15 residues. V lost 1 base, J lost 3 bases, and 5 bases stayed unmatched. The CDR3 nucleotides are TGTGCCAGCAGCTTAGGTGGTGCGGGGGGCTACGAGCAGTACTTC. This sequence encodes CASSLGGAGGYEQYF.

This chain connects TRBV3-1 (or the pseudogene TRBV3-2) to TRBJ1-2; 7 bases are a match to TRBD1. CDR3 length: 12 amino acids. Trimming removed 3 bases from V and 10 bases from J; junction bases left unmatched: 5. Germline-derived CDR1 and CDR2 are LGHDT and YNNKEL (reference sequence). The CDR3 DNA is TGTGCCAGCAGCCACCCGGGACAGCTCTACACCTTC. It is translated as CASSHPGQLYTF.

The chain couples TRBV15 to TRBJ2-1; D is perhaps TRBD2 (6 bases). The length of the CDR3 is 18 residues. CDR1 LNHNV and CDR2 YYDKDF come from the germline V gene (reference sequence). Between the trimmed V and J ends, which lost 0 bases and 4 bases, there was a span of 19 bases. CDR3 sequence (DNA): TGTGCCACCAGCAGAGAGGCGAGCTCTTCGGCGGGGTACAATGAGCAGTTCTTC. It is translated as CATSREASSSAGYNEQFF.

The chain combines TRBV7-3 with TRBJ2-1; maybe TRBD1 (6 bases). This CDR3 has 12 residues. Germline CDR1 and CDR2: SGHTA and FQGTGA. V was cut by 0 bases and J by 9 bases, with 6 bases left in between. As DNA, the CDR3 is TGTGCCAGCAGCTTAACCAGGGGTGAGCAGTTCTTC. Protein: CASSLTRGEQFF.

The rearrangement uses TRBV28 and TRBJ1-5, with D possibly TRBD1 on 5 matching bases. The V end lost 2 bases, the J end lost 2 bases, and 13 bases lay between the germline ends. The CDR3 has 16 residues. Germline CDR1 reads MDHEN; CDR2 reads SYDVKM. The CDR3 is CASSLVSRAGNQPQHF. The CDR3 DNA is TGTGCCAGCAGTTTAGTTTCCAGGGCTGGCAATCAGCCCCAGCATTTT.

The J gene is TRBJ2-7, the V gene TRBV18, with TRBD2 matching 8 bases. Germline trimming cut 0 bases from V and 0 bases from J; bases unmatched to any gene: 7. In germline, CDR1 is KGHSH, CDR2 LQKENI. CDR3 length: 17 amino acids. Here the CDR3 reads CASSPPGRGRFSYEQYF. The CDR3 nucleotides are TGTGCCAGCTCACCACCGGGGCGCGGGAGGTTCTCCTACGAGCAGTACTTC.

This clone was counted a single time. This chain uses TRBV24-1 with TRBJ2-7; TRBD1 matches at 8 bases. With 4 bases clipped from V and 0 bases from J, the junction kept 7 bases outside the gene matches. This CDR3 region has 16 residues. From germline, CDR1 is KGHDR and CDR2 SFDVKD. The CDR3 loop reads CATSDPRTGSSYEQYF. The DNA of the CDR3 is TGTGCCACCAGTGACCCCCGGACAGGGAGCTCCTACGAGCAGTACTTC.

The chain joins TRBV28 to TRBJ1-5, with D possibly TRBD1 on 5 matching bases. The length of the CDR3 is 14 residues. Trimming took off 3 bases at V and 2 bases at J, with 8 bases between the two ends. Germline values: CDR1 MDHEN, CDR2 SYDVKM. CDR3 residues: CASSLGGGNQPQHF. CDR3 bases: TGTGCCAGCAGTTTGGGGGGGGGCAATCAGCCCCAGCATTTT.

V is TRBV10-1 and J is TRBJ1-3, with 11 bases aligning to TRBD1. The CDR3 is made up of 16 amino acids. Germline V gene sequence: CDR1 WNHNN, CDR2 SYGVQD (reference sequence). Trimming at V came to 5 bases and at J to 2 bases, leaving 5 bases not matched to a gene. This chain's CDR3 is CASSMDRGLTGNTIYF. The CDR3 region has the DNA TGCGCCAGCAGTATGGACAGGGGGCTTACTGGAAACACCATATATTTT.

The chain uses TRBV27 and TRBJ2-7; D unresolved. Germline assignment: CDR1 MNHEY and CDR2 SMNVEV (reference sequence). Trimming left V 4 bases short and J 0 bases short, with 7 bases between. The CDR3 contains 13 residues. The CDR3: CASSWASSYEQYF. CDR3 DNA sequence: TGTGCCAGCAGTTGGGCCTCCTCCTACGAGCAGTACTTC.

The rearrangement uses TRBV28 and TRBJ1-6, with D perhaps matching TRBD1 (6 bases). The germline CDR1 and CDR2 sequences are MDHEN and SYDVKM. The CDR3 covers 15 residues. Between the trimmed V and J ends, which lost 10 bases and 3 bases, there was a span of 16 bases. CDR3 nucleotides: TGTGCCACTGGGGGGGCCGAGCTCTATAATTCACCCCTCCACTTT. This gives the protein CATGGAELYNSPLHF. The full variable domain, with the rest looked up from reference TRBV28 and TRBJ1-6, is DVKVTQSSRYLVKRTGEKVFLECVQDMDHENMFWYRQDPGLGLRLIYFSYDVKMKEKGDIPEGYSVSREKKERFSLILESASTNQTSMYLCATGGAELYNSPLHFGNGTRLTVT.

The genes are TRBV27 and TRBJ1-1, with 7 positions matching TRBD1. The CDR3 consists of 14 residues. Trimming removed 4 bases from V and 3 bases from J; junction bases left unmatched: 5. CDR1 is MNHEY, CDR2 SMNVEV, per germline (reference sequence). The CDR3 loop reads CASSSSGGDTEAFF. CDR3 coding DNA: TGTGCCAGCAGTTCATCAGGGGGGGACACTGAAGCTTTCTTT.